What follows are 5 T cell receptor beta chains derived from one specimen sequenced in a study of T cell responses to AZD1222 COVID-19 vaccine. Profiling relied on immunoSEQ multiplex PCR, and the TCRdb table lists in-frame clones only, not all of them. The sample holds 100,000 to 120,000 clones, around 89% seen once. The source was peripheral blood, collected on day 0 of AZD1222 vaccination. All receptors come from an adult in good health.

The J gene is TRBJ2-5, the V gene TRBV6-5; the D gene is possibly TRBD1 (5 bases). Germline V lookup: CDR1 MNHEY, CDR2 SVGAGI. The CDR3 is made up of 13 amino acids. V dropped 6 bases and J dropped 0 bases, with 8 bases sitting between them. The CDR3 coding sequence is TGTGCCAGCAGGCGACAGTACCAAGAGACCCAGTACTTC. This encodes CASRRQYQETQYF.

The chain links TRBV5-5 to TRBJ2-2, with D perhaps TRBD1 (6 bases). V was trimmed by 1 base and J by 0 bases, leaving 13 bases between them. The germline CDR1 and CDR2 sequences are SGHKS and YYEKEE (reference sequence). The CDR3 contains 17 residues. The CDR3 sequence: CASSLNAGASNTGELFF. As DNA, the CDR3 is TGTGCCAGCAGCTTGAATGCAGGGGCTTCGAACACCGGGGAGCTGTTTTTT.

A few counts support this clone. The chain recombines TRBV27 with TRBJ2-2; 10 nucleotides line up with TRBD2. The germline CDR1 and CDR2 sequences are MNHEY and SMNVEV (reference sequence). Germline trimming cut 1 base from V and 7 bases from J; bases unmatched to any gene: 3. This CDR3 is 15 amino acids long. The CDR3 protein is CASSLLASGSGELFF. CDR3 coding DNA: TGTGCCAGCAGTTTATTAGCTAGCGGGAGCGGGGAGCTGTTTTTT.

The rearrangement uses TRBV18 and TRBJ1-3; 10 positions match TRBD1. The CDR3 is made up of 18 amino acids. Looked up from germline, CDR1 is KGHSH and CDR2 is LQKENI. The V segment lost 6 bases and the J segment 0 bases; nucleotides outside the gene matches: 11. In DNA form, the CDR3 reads TGTGCCAGCTCGTCCGAGACAGGGGGCGATCACTCTGGAAACACCATATATTTT. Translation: CASSSETGGDHSGNTIYF.

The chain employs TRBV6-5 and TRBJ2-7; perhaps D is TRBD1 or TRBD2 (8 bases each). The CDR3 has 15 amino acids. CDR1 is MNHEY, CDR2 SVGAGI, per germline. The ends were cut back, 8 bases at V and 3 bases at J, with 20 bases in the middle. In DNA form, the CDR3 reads TGTGCCAGCCTCCGACAGGGGCGGGGGGTCTACGAGCAGTACTTC. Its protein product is CASLRQGRGVYEQYF.